The following is a T cell receptor beta chain sequence with its context. Its matching antigen is unknown. TCRdb re-analysed the 5' RACE reads in MiXCR, keeping a single row per CDR3 protein. In the table there are 200,000 or so distinct CDR3 sequences, 15% to 20% of which are singletons. This entry comes from a study of T-cell memory formation after mild COVID-19. Findings of the study overall: Clones contracting day 15 to 85 were balanced CD4/CD8; later expanders leaned CD4+.

The CDR3 covers 16 residues. V was cut by 0 bases and J by 3 bases, with 15 bases left in between. Germline values: CDR1 SGDLS, CDR2 YYNGEE. The receptor was derived from an adult woman who had mild COVID-19 (a few samples of this study predate the infection). Cell type and time point are not known. The chain employs TRBV9 and TRBJ2-5, with D hard to call. Sequenced: PBMCs or a T cell subset sorted from them (not recorded which). The CDR3 region is CASSVGPSGPEETQYF. The CDR3 DNA follows: TGTGCCAGCAGCGTAGGCCCCAGTGGCCCCGAAGAGACCCAGTACTTC.